The 9 T cell receptor beta chains reported below all come from one sample, sequenced in a study of T-cell memory formation after mild COVID-19. TCRdb re-called the 5' RACE reads through MiXCR, storing one row per CDR3 protein. This sample has some 180,000 distinct CDR3 sequences, with around a sixth found just once. Sequencing was performed on PBMCs or a T cell subset sorted from them (not recorded which). Every receptor here comes from a man younger than 35 who had mild COVID-19 (a few samples of this study predate the infection). Cell type and time point are not known.

The V and J genes are TRBV6-2 or TRBV6-3 and TRBJ1-5; no reliable D call. CDR3 length equals 13 residues. Trimming took off 6 bases at V and 0 bases at J, with 6 bases between the two ends. From germline, CDR1 is MNHEY and CDR2 SVGEGT. DNA of the CDR3: TGTGCCAGCAGGCGATATAGCAATCAGCCCCAGCATTTT. It encodes CASRRYSNQPQHF.

This clonotype showed up just a few times. The rearrangement links TRBV5-1 to TRBJ1-4; possible D gene TRBD1, 6 bases. Germline CDR1 SGHRS, CDR2 YFSETQ. The germline V and J ends were trimmed by 4 bases and 5 bases, with 12 bases remaining between them. The CDR3 spans 14 residues. The CDR3 sequence: CASSPGQQNEKLFF. The CDR3 DNA reads as TGCGCCAGCAGCCCCGGACAGCAGAATGAAAAACTGTTTTTT.

The sample holds a few counts of this clonotype. The chain has TRBV5-1 and TRBJ2-7, with D possibly matching TRBD1 (6 bases). Trimming shortened V by 4 bases and J by 4 bases, and 15 bases separated the two germline ends. This CDR3 is built from 14 residues. The germline V gene encodes CDR1 SGHRS and CDR2 YFSETQ. The CDR3 region is CASSKGQEAYEQYF. CDR3 nucleotide sequence: TGCGCCAGCAGCAAGGGACAAGAGGCGTACGAGCAGTACTTC.

This CDR3 is CASSSLFKGFEAFF. DNA for the CDR3: TGTGCCAGCAGCTCCCTATTCAAAGGGTTCGAAGCTTTCTTT. This chain connects TRBV13 to TRBJ1-1; D not certain. The germline gives CDR1 PRHDT, CDR2 FYEKMQ (reference sequence). V shed 4 bases and J shed 8 bases, with 17 bases lying between them. CDR3 size: 14 residues.

This clonotype has ten or more counts. CDR3 amino acids: CASSFGGDQETQYF. CDR3 sequence (DNA): TGTGCCAGCAGCTTTGGGGGGGACCAAGAGACCCAGTACTTC. This sequence joins TRBV7-8 and TRBJ2-5; 7 positions agree with TRBD2. Germline values: CDR1 SGHVS, CDR2 FQNEAQ. The CDR3 runs 14 residues. V lost 3 bases to trimming and J lost 0 bases; unmatched junction nucleotides: 1.

The chain joins TRBV29-1 to TRBJ2-7; D is ambiguous. CDR1 SQVTM and CDR2 ANQGSEA come from the germline V gene. The CDR3 totals 12 residues. The V and J ends lost 7 bases and 3 bases respectively, with 13 bases between them. The CDR3 region is CSAVGTNYEQYV. The CDR3 DNA is TGCAGCGCTGTCGGCACCAACTACGAGCAGTACGTC.

The chain uses TRBV29-1 and TRBJ1-2; D is unclear. Looked up from germline, CDR1 is SQVTM and CDR2 is ANQGSEA. The CDR3 totals 11 residues. The V end was cut by 5 bases, the J end by 8 bases, with 12 bases between. This CDR3 reads CSVRRGGGYTF. DNA for the CDR3: TGCAGCGTTCGGCGGGGAGGCGGCTACACCTTC.

This clonotype occurred many times. The rearrangement links TRBV7-3 to TRBJ2-1; a possible D gene is TRBD2 (6 bases). V lost 5 bases and J 0 bases, leaving 14 bases between the germline ends. Germline CDR1 SGHTA, CDR2 FQGTGA. CDR3 length equals 16 residues. DNA for the CDR3: TGTGCCAGCAGCCCTACTAGCAGCAGCTCCTACAATGAGCAGTTCTTC. It codes for CASSPTSSSSYNEQFF.

This clonotype has ten or more counts. The chain couples TRBV5-5 to TRBJ1-1; D possibly corresponds to TRBD1 (5 bases). There are 14 residues in the CDR3. Germline lookup yields CDR1 SGHKS and CDR2 YYEKEE (reference sequence). The V and J ends lost 1 base and 1 base respectively, with 8 bases between them. The CDR3 region is CASSLRGENTEAFF. In DNA, the CDR3 is TGTGCCAGCAGCTTGAGGGGAGAGAACACTGAAGCTTTCTTT.